This TCR beta chain stems from a study of control samples from healthy donors and cancer patients. TCRdb's copy holds only in-frame clones and misses some; the assay was immunoSEQ multiplex PCR. The sample carries about 130,000 clones, 85% to 95% recorded once. Between the trimmed V and J ends, which lost 5 bases and 3 bases, there was a span of 14 bases. In germline, CDR1 is LNHDA, CDR2 SQIVND (reference sequence). The CDR3 has 14 amino acids. The V gene is TRBV19, the J gene TRBJ2-7, with a weak D call TRBD1 (5 bases). This TCR derives from a man aged 60 to 75 with colorectal cancer. Sequences were obtained from PBMCs. CDR3 DNA sequence: TGTGCCAGTAGTTTAGGGGTGTGGAACTACGAGCAGTACTTC. It yields the protein CASSLGVWNYEQYF.